Sequencing of this T cell receptor (beta chain) was carried out in a study of TIL therapy for anti-PD-1-resistant metastatic lung cancer. The time point was: pre-treatment sample, taken before nivolumab and TIL therapy. CDR1 and CDR2 from the germline V gene are SSHAT and FNYEAQ (reference sequence). The CDR3 is 13 residues long. In regard to this clone: Sequence at one end of the junction differs from germline and may be a read error.

The immunoSEQ assay was v3. Libraries were sequenced to around 2 million read pairs (survey) or 5-6 million (deep). Clones were sequenced by immunoSEQ multiplex PCR, and TCRdb holds only the in-frame ones, with some missing. This repertoire shows approximately 60,000 clones, over 70% found once; its top ten account for 1.8%. This TCR derives from a person aged 25 to 80 with non-small cell lung cancer. Here the sequenced sample was blood, taken at baseline. The chain links TRBV7-7 to TRBJ1-1; no definite D call. CDR3 residues: CASSLQENTEAFF. DNA of the CDR3: TGTGCTAGCAGCTTACAAGAAAACACTGAAGCTTTCTTT. Together with reference TRBV7-7 and TRBJ1-1, the CDR3 gives the full variable domain: GAGVSQSPRYKVTKRGQDVTLRCDPISSHATLYWYQQALGQGPEFLTYFNYEAQPDKSGLPSDRFSAERPEGSISTLTIQRTEQRDSAMYRCASSLQENTEAFFGQGTRLTVV.